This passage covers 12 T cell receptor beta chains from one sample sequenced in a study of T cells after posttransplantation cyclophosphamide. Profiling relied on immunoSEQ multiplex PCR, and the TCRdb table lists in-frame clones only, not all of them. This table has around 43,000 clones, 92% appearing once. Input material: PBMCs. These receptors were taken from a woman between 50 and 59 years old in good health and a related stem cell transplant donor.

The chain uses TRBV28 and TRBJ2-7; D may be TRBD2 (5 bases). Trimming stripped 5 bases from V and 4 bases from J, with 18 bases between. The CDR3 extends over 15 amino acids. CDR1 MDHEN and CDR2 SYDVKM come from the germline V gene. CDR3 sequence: CASSPRTVLDYEQYF. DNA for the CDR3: TGTGCCAGCAGTCCCCGGACTGTCCTCGATTACGAGCAGTACTTC.

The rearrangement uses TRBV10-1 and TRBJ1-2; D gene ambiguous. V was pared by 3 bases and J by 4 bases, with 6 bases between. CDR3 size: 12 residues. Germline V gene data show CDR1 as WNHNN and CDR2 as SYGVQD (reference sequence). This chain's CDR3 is CASSDGGYGYTF. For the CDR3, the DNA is TGCGCCAGCAGTGATGGCGGCTATGGCTACACCTTC.

In nucleotides, the CDR3 is TGTGCCAGCAGCTTCAGAGGCATTTCACGCACAGATACGCAGTATTTT. Translating it yields CASSFRGISRTDTQYF. The chain employs TRBV5-6 and TRBJ2-3; D is ambiguous. The V end lost 2 bases, the J end lost 1 base, and 14 bases lay between the germline ends. This CDR3 is built from 16 residues. From germline, CDR1 is SGHDT and CDR2 YYEEEE.

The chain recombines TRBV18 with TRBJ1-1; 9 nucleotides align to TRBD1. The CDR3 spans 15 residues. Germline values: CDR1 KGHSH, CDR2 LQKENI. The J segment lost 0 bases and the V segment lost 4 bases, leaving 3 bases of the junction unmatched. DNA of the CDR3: TGTGCCAGCTCACAGGGACAGGGTATGAACACTGAAGCTTTCTTT. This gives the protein CASSQGQGMNTEAFF.

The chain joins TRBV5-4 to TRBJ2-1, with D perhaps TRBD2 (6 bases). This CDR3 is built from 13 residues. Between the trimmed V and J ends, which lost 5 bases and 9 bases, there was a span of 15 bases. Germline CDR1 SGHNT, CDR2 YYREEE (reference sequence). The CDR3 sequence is CASSYPLAREQFF. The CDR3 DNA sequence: TGTGCCAGCAGTTACCCCCTAGCGCGTGAGCAGTTCTTC.

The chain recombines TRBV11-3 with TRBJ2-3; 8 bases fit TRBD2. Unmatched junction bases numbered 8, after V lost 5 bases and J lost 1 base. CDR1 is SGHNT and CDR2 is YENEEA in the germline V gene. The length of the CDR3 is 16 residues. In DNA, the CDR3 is TGTGCCAGCAGCATCCGGGAGGGGGGGGGCACAGATACGCAGTATTTT. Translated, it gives CASSIREGGGTDTQYF.

For the CDR3, the DNA is TGCGCCAGCAACGAACAGGGAATTTCGTACGAGCAGTACTTC. Translating gives CASNEQGISYEQYF. The chain links TRBV5-1 to TRBJ2-7, with a weak D call TRBD1 (6 bases). V lost 6 bases and J 4 bases, leaving 17 bases between the germline ends. Per germline, CDR1 SGHRS and CDR2 YFSETQ. CDR3 length: 14 amino acids.

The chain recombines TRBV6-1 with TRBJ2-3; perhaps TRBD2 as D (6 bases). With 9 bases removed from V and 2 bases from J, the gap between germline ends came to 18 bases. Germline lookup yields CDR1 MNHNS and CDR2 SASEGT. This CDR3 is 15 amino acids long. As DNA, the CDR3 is TGTGCCAGTTTTAATAGCGGATTAAACACAGATACGCAGTATTTT. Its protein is CASFNSGLNTDTQYF.

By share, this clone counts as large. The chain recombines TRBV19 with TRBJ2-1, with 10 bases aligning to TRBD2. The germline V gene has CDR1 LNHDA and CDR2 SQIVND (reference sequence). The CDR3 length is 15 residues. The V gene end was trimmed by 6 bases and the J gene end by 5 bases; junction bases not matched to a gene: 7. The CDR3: CASRLSGGAHNEQFF. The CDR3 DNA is TGTGCCAGTAGACTGAGCGGGGGGGCCCACAATGAGCAGTTCTTC.

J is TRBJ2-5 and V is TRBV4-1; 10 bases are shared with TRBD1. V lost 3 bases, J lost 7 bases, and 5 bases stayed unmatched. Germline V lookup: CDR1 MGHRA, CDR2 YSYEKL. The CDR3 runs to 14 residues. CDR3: CASSQPGQGGTQYF. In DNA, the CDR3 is TGCGCCAGCAGCCAGCCCGGACAGGGGGGGACCCAGTACTTC.

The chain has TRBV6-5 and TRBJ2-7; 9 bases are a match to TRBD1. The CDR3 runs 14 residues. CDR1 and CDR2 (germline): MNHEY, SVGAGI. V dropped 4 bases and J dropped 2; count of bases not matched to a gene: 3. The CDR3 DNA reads TGTGCCAGCAGTTTCGGGGACAGGGCCTACGAGCAGTACTTC. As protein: CASSFGDRAYEQYF.

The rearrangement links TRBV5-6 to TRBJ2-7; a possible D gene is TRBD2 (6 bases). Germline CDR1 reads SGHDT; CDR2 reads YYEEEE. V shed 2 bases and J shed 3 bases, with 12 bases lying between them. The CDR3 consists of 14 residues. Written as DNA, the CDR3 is TGTGCCAGCAGCTTATTTAGGGGAGGCTACGAGCAGTACTTC. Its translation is CASSLFRGGYEQYF.